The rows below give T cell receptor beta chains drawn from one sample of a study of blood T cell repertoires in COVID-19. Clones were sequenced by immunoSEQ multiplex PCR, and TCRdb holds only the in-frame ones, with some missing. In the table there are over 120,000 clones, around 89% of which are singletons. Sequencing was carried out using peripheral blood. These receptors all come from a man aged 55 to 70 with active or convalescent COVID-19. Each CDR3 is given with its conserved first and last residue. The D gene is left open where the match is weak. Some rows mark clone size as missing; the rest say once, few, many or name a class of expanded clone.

cdr3_aa: CASSTGGSVETQYF
cdr3_nt: TGTGCCAGCTCAACAGGGGGCTCGGTAGAGACCCAGTACTTC
j_call: TRBJ2-5
clone_size: -
v_call: TRBV18
d_call: TRBD1

cdr3_aa: CAISASAGGSASGNTIYF
cdr3_nt: TGTGCCATCAGTGCTTCGGCAGGGGGCTCTGCTTCCGGAAACACCATATATTTT
j_call: TRBJ1-3
clone_size: -
v_call: TRBV10-3
d_call: TRBD1

cdr3_aa: CATSSGSGNTIYF
cdr3_nt: TGTGCCACCAGTTCAGGCTCTGGAAACACCATATATTTT
j_call: TRBJ1-3
clone_size: -
v_call: TRBV24-1
d_call: -

cdr3_aa: CASSSGAPETQYF
cdr3_nt: TGTGCCAGCAGTTCAGGGGCTCCAGAGACCCAGTACTTC
j_call: TRBJ2-5
clone_size: -
v_call: TRBV9
d_call: -

cdr3_aa: CASSEAGGTEAFF
cdr3_nt: TGTGCCAGCAGTGAGGCGGGCGGCACTGAAGCTTTCTTT
j_call: TRBJ1-1
clone_size: once
v_call: TRBV9
d_call: -

cdr3_aa: CASSGTVSYNEQFF
cdr3_nt: TGTGCCAGCAGCGGGACAGTCTCCTACAATGAGCAGTTCTTC
j_call: TRBJ2-1
clone_size: -
v_call: TRBV28
d_call: TRBD1

cdr3_aa: CASSRGTAYSNQPQHF
cdr3_nt: TGTGCCAGCAGTAGAGGGACTGCCTATAGCAATCAGCCCCAGCATTTT
j_call: TRBJ1-5
clone_size: once
v_call: TRBV28
d_call: -

cdr3_aa: CATSSRDMGNQPQHF
cdr3_nt: TGTGCCACCAGCTCCCGGGACATGGGGAATCAGCCCCAGCATTTT
j_call: TRBJ1-5
clone_size: -
v_call: TRBV15
d_call: -

cdr3_aa: CASSFTRSRGPRNEQFF
cdr3_nt: TGTGCCAGCAGTTTCACACGTTCGCGGGGCCCGAGGAATGAGCAGTTCTTC
j_call: TRBJ2-1
clone_size: -
v_call: TRBV27
d_call: -

cdr3_aa: CASSLRRTGVSYGYTF
cdr3_nt: TGTGCCAGCAGCCTGCGACGGACAGGGGTATCCTATGGCTACACCTTC
j_call: TRBJ1-2
clone_size: -
v_call: TRBV28
d_call: TRBD1

cdr3_aa: CASSFSRPDFTGELFF
cdr3_nt: TGTGCCAGCAGCTTCTCTAGACCCGACTTCACCGGGGAGCTGTTTTTT
j_call: TRBJ2-2
clone_size: -
v_call: TRBV11-2
d_call: -

cdr3_aa: CASSRRGLYGYTF
cdr3_nt: TGTGCCAGCAGCCGCAGGGGGCTCTATGGCTACACCTTC
j_call: TRBJ1-2
clone_size: -
v_call: TRBV28
d_call: TRBD1

cdr3_aa: CASSPDSNEKLFF
cdr3_nt: TGTGCCAGCAGCCCGGACAGTAATGAAAAACTGTTTTTT
j_call: TRBJ1-4
clone_size: -
v_call: TRBV7-2
d_call: -

cdr3_aa: CASSFQPGTQYEQYF
cdr3_nt: TGCGCCAGCAGCTTTCAACCCGGGACTCAGTACGAGCAGTACTTC
j_call: TRBJ2-7
clone_size: few
v_call: TRBV5-1
d_call: -

cdr3_aa: CASSIWGRSSYNEQFF
cdr3_nt: TGTGCCAGTAGTATATGGGGGAGGAGCTCCTACAATGAGCAGTTCTTC
j_call: TRBJ2-1
clone_size: once
v_call: TRBV19
d_call: -

cdr3_aa: CASSLRDSYTDTQYF
cdr3_nt: TGTGCCAGCAGCCTACGGGACTCTTACACAGATACGCAGTATTTT
j_call: TRBJ2-3
clone_size: -
v_call: TRBV13
d_call: -

cdr3_aa: CASSPRTGGRETQYF
cdr3_nt: TGTGCCAGCAGCCCTCGGACAGGGGGGCGGGAGACCCAGTACTTC
j_call: TRBJ2-5
clone_size: -
v_call: TRBV5-4
d_call: TRBD1

cdr3_aa: CASSQGEGAGNGYTF
cdr3_nt: TGTGCCAGCAGCCAAGGTGAAGGAGCTGGAAATGGCTACACCTTC
j_call: TRBJ1-2
clone_size: once
v_call: TRBV3-1/TRBV3-2
d_call: -

cdr3_aa: CASSYSGTYNEQFF
cdr3_nt: TGTGCCAGCAGTTATAGCGGTACCTACAATGAGCAGTTCTTC
j_call: TRBJ2-1
clone_size: -
v_call: TRBV6-2/TRBV6-3
d_call: -

cdr3_aa: CASSFQNRGEAFF
cdr3_nt: TGTGCCAGCAGTTTTCAGAACAGGGGTGAAGCTTTCTTT
j_call: TRBJ1-1
clone_size: -
v_call: TRBV27
d_call: TRBD1

cdr3_aa: CASSLASLSGTDTQYF
cdr3_nt: TGCGCCAGCAGCTTGGCATCCCTTAGCGGCACAGATACGCAGTATTTT
j_call: TRBJ2-3
clone_size: -
v_call: TRBV5-1
d_call: -

cdr3_aa: CAFSPLAAYEQYF
cdr3_nt: TGTGCCTTTTCCCCCCTAGCTGCCTACGAGCAGTACTTC
j_call: TRBJ2-7
clone_size: -
v_call: TRBV30
d_call: -

cdr3_aa: CASSKGTEETQYF
cdr3_nt: TGTGCCAGCAGCAAGGGGACAGAAGAGACCCAGTACTTC
j_call: TRBJ2-5
clone_size: -
v_call: TRBV2
d_call: TRBD1

cdr3_aa: CASSGSFDQPQHF
cdr3_nt: TGTGCCTCCAGCGGTTCTTTCGATCAGCCCCAGCATTTT
j_call: TRBJ1-5
clone_size: once
v_call: TRBV12-3/TRBV12-4
d_call: -

cdr3_aa: CASSLRGQGNEKLFF
cdr3_nt: TGTGCCAGCAGCTTGAGAGGACAGGGCAATGAAAAACTGTTTTTT
j_call: TRBJ1-4
clone_size: -
v_call: TRBV7-2
d_call: TRBD1

cdr3_aa: CASSLRGRLAHYNEQFF
cdr3_nt: TGTGCCAGCAGCCTCCGGGGGAGGCTAGCTCACTACAATGAGCAGTTCTTC
j_call: TRBJ2-1
clone_size: -
v_call: TRBV5-6
d_call: -

cdr3_aa: CASSVGGGSGETQYF
cdr3_nt: TGTGCCAGCAGCGTAGGGGGCGGGAGCGGGGAGACCCAGTACTTC
j_call: TRBJ2-5
clone_size: -
v_call: TRBV9
d_call: TRBD2

cdr3_aa: CASNQGQYNYEQYF
cdr3_nt: TGTGCCAGTAATCAGGGACAATACAACTACGAGCAGTACTTC
j_call: TRBJ2-7
clone_size: -
v_call: TRBV19
d_call: -